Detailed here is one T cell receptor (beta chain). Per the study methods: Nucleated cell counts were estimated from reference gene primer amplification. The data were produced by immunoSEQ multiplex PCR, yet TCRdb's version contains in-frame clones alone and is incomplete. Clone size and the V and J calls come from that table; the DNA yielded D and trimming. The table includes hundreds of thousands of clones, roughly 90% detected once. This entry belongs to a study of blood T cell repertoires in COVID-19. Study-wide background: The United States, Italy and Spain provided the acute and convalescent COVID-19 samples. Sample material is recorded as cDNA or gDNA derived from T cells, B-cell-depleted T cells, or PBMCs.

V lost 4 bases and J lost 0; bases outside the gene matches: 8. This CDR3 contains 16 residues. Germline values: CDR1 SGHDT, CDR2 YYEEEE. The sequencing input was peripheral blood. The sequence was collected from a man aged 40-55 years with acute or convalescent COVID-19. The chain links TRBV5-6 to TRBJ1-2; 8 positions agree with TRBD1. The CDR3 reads CASSILNRGANYGYTF. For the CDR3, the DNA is TGTGCCAGCAGCATCCTAAACAGGGGGGCTAACTATGGCTACACCTTC.